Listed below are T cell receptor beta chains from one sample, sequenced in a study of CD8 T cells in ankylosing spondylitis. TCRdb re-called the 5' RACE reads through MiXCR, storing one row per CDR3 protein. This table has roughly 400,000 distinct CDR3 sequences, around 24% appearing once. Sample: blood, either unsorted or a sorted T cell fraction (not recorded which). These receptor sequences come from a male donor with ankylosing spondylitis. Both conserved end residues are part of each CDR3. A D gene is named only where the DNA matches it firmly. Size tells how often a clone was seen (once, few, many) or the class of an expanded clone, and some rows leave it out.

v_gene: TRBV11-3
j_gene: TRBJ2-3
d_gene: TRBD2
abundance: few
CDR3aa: CASSSGGVTDTQYF
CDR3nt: TGTGCCAGCAGCTCGGGGGGGGTCACGGATACGCAGTATTTT

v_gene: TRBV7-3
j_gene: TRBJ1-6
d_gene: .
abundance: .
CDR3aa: CASSLRSRGPLHF
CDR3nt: TGTGCCAGCAGCTTACGGTCCAGGGGTCCCCTCCACTTT

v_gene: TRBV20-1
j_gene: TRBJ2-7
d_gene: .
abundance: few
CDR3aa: CSARVPGSYEQYF
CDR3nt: TGCAGTGCTAGAGTCCCAGGGTCTTACGAGCAGTACTTC

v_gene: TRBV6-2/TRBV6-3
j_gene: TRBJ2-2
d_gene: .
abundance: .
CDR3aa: CASSYSGAVGELFF
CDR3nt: TGTGCCAGCAGTTACTCAGGGGCGGTCGGGGAGCTGTTTTTT

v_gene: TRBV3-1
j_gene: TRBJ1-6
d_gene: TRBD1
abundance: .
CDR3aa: CASSPEARGRGPTYNSPLHF
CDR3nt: TGTGCCAGCAGCCCTGAGGCCCGGGGCAGGGGGCCGACCTATAATTCACCCCTCCACTTT

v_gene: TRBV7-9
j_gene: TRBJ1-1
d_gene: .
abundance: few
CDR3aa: CASSSGQRKTEAFF
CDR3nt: TGTGCCAGCAGCTCGGGGCAGAGAAAAACTGAAGCTTTCTTT

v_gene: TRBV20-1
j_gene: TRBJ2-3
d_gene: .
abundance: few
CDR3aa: CSARVGQPPDTQYF
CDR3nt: TGCAGTGCTAGAGTCGGACAGCCCCCAGATACGCAGTATTTT

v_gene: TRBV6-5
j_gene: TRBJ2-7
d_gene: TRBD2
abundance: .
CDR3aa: CASSYSRLAGPIYEQYF
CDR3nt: TGTGCCAGCAGTTACTCGAGACTAGCGGGGCCTATATACGAGCAGTACTTC

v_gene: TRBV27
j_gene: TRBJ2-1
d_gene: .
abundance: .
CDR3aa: CASSPRENEQFF
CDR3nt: TGTGCCAGCAGTCCTAGGGAGAATGAGCAGTTCTTC

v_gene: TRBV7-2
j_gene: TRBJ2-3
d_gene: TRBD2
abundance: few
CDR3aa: CASSSGLAGGTTQYF
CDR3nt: TGTGCCAGCAGCTCGGGCCTAGCGGGAGGGACCACGCAGTATTTT

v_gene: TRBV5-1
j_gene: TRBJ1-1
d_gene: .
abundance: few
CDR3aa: CASSRERQANTEAFF
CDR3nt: TGCGCCAGCAGCCGGGAACGACAAGCCAACACTGAAGCTTTCTTT

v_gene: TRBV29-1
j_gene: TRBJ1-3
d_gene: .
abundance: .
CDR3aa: CSGRTISGNTIYF
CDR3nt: TGCAGCGGTCGTACTATCTCTGGAAACACCATATATTTT

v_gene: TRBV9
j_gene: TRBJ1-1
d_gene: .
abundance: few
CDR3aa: CASSVGPDRSVYFF
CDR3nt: TGTGCCAGCAGCGTAGGCCCTGACAGGAGTGTGTATTTCTTT

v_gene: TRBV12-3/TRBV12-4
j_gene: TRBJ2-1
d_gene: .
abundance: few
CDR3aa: CASSGTYRGGEQFF
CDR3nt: TGTGCCAGCAGTGGAACCTACAGGGGAGGTGAGCAGTTCTTC

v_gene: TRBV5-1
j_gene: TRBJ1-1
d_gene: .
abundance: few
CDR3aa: CASSLASRVGTEAFF
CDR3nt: TGCGCCAGCAGCTTGGCCTCCAGGGTCGGCACTGAAGCTTTCTTT

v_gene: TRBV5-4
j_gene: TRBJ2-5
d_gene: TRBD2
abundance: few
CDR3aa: CASSAPAAGGLYVTQYF
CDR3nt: TGTGCCAGCAGCGCCCCGGCAGCGGGAGGGCTGTACGTGACCCAGTACTTC

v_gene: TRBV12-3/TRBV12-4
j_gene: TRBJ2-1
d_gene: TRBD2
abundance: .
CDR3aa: CASSRTSGRGSYNEQFF
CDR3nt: TGTGCCAGCAGTAGGACTAGCGGGAGAGGTTCCTACAATGAGCAGTTCTTC

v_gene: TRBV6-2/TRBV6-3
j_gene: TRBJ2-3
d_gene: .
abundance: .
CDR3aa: CASKGPRGERTDTQYF
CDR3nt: TGTGCCAGCAAAGGACCGAGAGGGGAGAGGACAGATACGCAGTATTTT

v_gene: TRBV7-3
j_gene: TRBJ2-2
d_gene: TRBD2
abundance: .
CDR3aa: CASSQGLAGVAGELFF
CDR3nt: TGTGCCAGCAGCCAGGGACTAGCGGGAGTAGCCGGGGAGCTGTTTTTT

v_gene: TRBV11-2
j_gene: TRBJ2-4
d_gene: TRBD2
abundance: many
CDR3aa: CASSPTGTSGNIQYF
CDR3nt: TGTGCCAGCAGCCCAACCGGGACTAGCGGAAACATTCAGTACTTC

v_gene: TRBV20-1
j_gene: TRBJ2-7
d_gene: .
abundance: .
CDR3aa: CSAKVGGSPGQYF
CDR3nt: TGCAGTGCTAAGGTCGGGGGATCCCCCGGGCAGTACTTC

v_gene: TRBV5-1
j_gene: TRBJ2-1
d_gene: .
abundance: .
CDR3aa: CASSFDVGSSYNEQFF
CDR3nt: TGCGCCAGCAGCTTCGATGTAGGGAGCTCCTACAATGAGCAGTTCTTC

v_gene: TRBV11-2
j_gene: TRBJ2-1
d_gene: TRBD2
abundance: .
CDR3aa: CASSSTLAGASNEQFF
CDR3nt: TGTGCCAGCAGCTCCACTCTAGCGGGAGCGTCTAATGAGCAGTTCTTC

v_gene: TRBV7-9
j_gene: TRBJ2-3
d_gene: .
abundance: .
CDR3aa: CASSSDYADTQYF
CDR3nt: TGTGCCAGCAGCTCCGACTATGCAGATACGCAGTATTTT

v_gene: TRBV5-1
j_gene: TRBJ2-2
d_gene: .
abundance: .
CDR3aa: CASSLAGAAAGELFF
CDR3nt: TGCGCCAGCAGCTTGGCCGGGGCGGCGGCCGGGGAGCTGTTTTTT

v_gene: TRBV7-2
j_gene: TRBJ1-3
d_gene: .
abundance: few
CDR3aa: CASSLVFGRPSGNTIYF
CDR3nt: TGTGCCAGCAGCTTGGTCTTCGGACGACCCTCTGGAAACACCATATATTTT

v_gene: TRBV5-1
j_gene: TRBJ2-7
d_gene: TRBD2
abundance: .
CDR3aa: CASSLGTSGRVSYEQYF
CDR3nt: TGCGCCAGCAGCTTGGGGACTAGCGGGAGGGTGTCCTACGAGCAGTACTTC

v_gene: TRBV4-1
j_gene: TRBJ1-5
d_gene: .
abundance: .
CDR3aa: CASSQTEFSNQPQHF
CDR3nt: TGCGCCAGCAGCCAAACAGAATTTAGCAATCAGCCCCAGCATTTT

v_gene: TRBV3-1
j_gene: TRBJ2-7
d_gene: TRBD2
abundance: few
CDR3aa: CASSPAGGLDYEQYF
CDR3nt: TGTGCCAGCAGCCCCGCGGGAGGACTAGACTACGAGCAGTACTTC

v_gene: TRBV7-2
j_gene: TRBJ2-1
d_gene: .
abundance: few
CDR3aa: CASSLEGLNEQFF
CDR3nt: TGTGCCAGCAGCTTAGAGGGGCTCAATGAGCAGTTCTTC

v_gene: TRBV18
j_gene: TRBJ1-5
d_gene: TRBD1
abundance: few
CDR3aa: CASSPGTGQSNQPQHF
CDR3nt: TGTGCCAGCTCACCGGGGACAGGACAGAGCAATCAGCCCCAGCATTTT

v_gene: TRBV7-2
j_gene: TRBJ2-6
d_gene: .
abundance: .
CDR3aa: CASSLIWQISGANVLTF
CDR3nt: TGTGCCAGCAGCTTAATTTGGCAGATCTCTGGGGCCAACGTCCTGACTTTC

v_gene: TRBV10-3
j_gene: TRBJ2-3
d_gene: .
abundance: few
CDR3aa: CAIKTAVGTDTQYF
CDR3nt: TGTGCCATCAAGACAGCTGTCGGCACAGATACGCAGTATTTT

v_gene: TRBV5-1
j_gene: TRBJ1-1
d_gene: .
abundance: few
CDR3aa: CASSLTGVNTEAFF
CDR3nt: TGCGCCAGCAGCTTAACAGGTGTGAACACTGAAGCTTTCTTT

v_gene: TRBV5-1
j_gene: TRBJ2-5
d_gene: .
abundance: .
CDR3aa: CASKRRVETQYF
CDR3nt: TGCGCCAGCAAGAGGAGGGTAGAGACCCAGTACTTC